Listed below are T cell receptor beta chains from one sample, sequenced in a study of OX40 agonist ivuxolimab in advanced cancers. Only in-frame clones appear in the TCRdb table, and some are missing; sequencing was by immunoSEQ multiplex PCR. The sample lists 70,000 to 95,000 clones; 70% to 90% were seen once. Material: CD4+ or CD8+ T cells sorted from blood, obtained in a trial of the OX40 agonist ivuxolimab. The origin of the receptors is an adult with an advanced solid tumor such as melanoma, head and neck, liver or kidney cancer. The CDR3 runs from the conserved cysteine through the conserved F or W. The D gene is left open where the match is weak. Size values are once, few and many counts, or a class for expanded clones, and some rows have none.

>NA|TRBD1|TRBV10-2|TRBJ2-7
TGCGCCAGCAGTGCCGCCGGGACAGCCTACGAGCAGTACTTC
CASSAAGTAYEQYF
>once|TRBD1|TRBV5-1|TRBJ2-5
TGCGCCAGCAACCCCGGGACAGGGTGGTTAGAGACCCAGTACTTC
CASNPGTGWLETQYF
>NA|NA|TRBV10-3|TRBJ1-1
TGTGCCATCAGTGAGGCGACAGGGAACACTGAAGCTTTCTTT
CAISEATGNTEAFF
>NA|TRBD2|TRBV28|TRBJ2-5
TGTGCCAGCAGTTGGCCCGTGGGGGGGGTGAAGGAGACCCAGTACTTC
CASSWPVGGVKETQYF
>NA|TRBD2|TRBV9|TRBJ2-2
TGTGCCAGCAGTTTAGCGGGAGGAGCCGGGGAGCTGTTTTTT
CASSLAGGAGELFF
>NA|NA|TRBV6-1|TRBJ1-6
TGTGCCAGCAGTGAAATTAGGCAGAATTCACCCCTCCACTTT
CASSEIRQNSPLHF
>NA|TRBD1|TRBV7-9|TRBJ2-1
TGTGCCAGCGGGTCCCGAGACAGGGGATACAATGAGCAGTTCTTC
CASGSRDRGYNEQFF
>NA|NA|TRBV5-4|TRBJ1-1
TGTGCCAGCAGCTTGGATTCGGCCAGGAACACTGAAGCTTTCTTT
CASSLDSARNTEAFF
>NA|TRBD2|TRBV5-1|TRBJ2-1
TGCGCCAGCAGCGCGGGGACTAGCGGTGATGAGCAGTTCTTC
CASSAGTSGDEQFF
>NA|TRBD2|TRBV6-5|TRBJ2-3
TGTGCCAGCAGGACGGGACTAGCGGGTGGCGATACGCAGTATTTT
CASRTGLAGGDTQYF
>NA|TRBD2|TRBV7-9|TRBJ2-5
TGTGCCAGCAGCTCCCAGGCGGGAGGAGAGACCCAGTACTTC
CASSSQAGGETQYF
>NA|NA|TRBV7-3|TRBJ2-2
TGTGCCAGCAGCCCAAACAAGACCGGGGAGCTGTTTTTT
CASSPNKTGELFF
>NA|NA|TRBV5-5|TRBJ2-3
TGTGCCAGCAGCTTGCAACCCAGCGGGAGCACAGATACGCAGTATTTT
CASSLQPSGSTDTQYF
>NA|NA|TRBV7-6|TRBJ2-5
TGTGCCAGCAGCTTGTCGGGGGCCGGAGCCCCAGAGACCCAGTACTTC
CASSLSGAGAPETQYF
>NA|NA|TRBV9|TRBJ1-1
TGTGCCAGCAGCCCTACAGGGTTCACTGAAGCTTTCTTT
CASSPTGFTEAFF
>NA|NA|TRBV5-1|TRBJ2-2
TGCGCCAGCAGCTTGGCCCAGGGAGGAAGTATTCGGGACACCGGGGAGCTGTTTTTT
CASSLAQGGSIRDTGELFF
>NA|TRBD2|TRBV6-5|TRBJ2-3
TGTGCCAGCAGTTACAGCGGGGAAAGCACAGATACGCAGTATTTT
CASSYSGESTDTQYF
>NA|TRBD1|TRBV19|TRBJ2-5
TGTGCCAGTAGGGGTACAGGGGGCGGAAAGACCCAGTACTTC
CASRGTGGGKTQYF
>once|NA|TRBV6-5|TRBJ1-3
TGTGCCAGCAGTTACTCGCCCAGACCCTCTGGAAACACCATATATTTT
CASSYSPRPSGNTIYF
>NA|NA|TRBV18|TRBJ1-2
TGTGCCAGCTCACCGGAGTCGGGCGTTAACTATGGCTACACCTTC
CASSPESGVNYGYTF
>NA|NA|TRBV6-5|TRBJ1-6
TGTGCCAGCAGCCTTACCCCGGTGGATTCACCCCTCCACTTT
CASSLTPVDSPLHF
>once|TRBD1|TRBV11-3|TRBJ2-1
TGTGCCAGCCGCCACGGACAGGAGTACAATGAGCAGTTCTTC
CASRHGQEYNEQFF
>NA|TRBD2|TRBV7-3|TRBJ2-7
TGTGCCAGCAGCTTATCCGGGAGGGCTGAAGAGCAGTACTTC
CASSLSGRAEEQYF
>NA|NA|TRBV7-8|TRBJ1-5
TGTGCCAGCAGCTGGGCAGGGGACCGCAATCAGCCCCAGCATTTT
CASSWAGDRNQPQHF
>NA|NA|TRBV5-1|TRBJ2-7
TGCGCCAGCAGCCTGAGGACAGACTTCTACGAGCAGTACTTC
CASSLRTDFYEQYF
>few|NA|TRBV18|TRBJ1-6
TGTGCCAGCTCACCCCCGGACGGTGAACCCCTCCACTTT
CASSPPDGEPLHF
>NA|NA|TRBV6-1|TRBJ1-2
TGTGCCAGCAGTGAACAACAGCTCTATGGCTACACCTTC
CASSEQQLYGYTF